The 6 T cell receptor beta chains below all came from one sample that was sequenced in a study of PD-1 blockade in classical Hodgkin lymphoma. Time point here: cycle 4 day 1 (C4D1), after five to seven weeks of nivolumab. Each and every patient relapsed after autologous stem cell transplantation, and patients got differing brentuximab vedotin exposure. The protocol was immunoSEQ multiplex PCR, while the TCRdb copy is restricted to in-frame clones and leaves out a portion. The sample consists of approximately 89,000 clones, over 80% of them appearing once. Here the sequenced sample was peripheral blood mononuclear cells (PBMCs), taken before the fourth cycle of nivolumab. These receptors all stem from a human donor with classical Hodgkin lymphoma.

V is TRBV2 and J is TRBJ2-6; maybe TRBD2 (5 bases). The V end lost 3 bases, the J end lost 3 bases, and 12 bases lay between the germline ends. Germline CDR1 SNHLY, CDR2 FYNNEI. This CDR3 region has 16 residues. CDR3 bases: TGTGCCAGCAGTGATGTTCGGGGAGTTGGGGCCAACGTCCTGACTTTC. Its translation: CASSDVRGVGANVLTF.

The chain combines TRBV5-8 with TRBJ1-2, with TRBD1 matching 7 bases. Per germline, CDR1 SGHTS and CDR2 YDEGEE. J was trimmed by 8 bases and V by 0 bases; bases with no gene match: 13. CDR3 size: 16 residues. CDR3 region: CASSLGTGLGVEGYTF. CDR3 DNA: TGTGCCAGCAGCTTGGGGACAGGATTAGGGGTTGAAGGCTACACCTTC. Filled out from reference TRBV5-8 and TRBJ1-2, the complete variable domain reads EAGVTQSPTHLIKTRGQQATLRCSPISGHTSVYWYQQALGLGLQFLLWYDEGEERNRGNFPPRFSGRQFPNYSSELNVNALELEDSALYLCASSLGTGLGVEGYTFGSGTRLTVV.

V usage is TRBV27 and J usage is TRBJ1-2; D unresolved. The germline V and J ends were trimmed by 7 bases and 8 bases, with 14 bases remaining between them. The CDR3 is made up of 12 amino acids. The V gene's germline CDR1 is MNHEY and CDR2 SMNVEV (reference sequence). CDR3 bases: TGTGCCAGCAACGCCTGGACTCAAGGCTACACCTTC. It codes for CASNAWTQGYTF.

The CDR3 DNA reads TGTGCCAGCAGCCCCATCCGGGGAGGCGAGACCCAGTACTTC. This sequence encodes CASSPIRGGETQYF. The chain links TRBV25-1 to TRBJ2-5; D is perhaps TRBD2 (6 bases). V was pared by 6 bases and J by 5 bases, with 16 bases between. This CDR3 spans 14 amino acids. Germline CDR1 MGHDK, CDR2 SYGVNS.

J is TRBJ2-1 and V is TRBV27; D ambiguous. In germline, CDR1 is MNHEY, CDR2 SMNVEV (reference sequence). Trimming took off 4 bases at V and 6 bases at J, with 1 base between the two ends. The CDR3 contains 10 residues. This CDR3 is CASSSNEQFF. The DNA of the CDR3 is TGTGCCAGCAGTTCCAATGAGCAGTTCTTC.

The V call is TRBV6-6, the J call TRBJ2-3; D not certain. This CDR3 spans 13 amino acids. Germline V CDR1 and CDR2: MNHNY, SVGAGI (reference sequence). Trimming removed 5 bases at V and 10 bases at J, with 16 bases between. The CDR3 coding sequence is TGTGCCAGCAGTCGCCCTCCCCCTGAGGCGCAGTATTTT. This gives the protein CASSRPPPEAQYF.